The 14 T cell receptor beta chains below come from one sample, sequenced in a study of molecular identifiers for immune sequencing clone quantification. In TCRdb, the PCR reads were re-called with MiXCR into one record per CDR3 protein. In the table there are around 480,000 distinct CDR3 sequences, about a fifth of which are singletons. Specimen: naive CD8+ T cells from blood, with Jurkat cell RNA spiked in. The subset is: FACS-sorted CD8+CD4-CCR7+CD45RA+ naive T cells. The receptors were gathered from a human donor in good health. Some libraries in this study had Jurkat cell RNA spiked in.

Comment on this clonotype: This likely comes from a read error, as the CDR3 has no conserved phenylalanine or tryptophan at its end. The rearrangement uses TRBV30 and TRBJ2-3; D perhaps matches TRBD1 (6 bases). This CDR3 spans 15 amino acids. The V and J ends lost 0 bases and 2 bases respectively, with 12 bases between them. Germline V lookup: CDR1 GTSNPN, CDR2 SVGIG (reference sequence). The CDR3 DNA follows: TGTGCCTGGAGTGTTATACAGGGACCCACAGATACGCAGTATCTT. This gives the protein CAWSVIQGPTDTQYL.

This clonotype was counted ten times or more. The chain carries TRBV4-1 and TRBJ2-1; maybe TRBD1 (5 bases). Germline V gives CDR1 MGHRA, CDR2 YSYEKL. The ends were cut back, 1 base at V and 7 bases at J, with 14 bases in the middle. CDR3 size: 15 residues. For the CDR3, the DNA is TGCGCCAGCAGCCAAGGGCAGGGCTCGCTTAATGAGCAGTTCTTC. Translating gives CASSQGQGSLNEQFF.

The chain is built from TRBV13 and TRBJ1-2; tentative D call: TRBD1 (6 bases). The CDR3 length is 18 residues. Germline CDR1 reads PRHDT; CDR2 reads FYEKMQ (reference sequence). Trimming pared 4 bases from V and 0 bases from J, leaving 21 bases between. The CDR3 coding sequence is TGTGCCAGCAGCTCCTCCGGGGGGCTGGAGAATGCTAACTATGGCTACACCTTC. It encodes CASSSSGGLENANYGYTF.

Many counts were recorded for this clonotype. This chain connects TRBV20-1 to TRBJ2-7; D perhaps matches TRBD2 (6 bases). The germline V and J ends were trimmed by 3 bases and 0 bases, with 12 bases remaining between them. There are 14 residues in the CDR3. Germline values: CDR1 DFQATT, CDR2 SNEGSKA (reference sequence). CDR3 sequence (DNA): TGCAGTGCTAGGAGCGGGTATAGCTCCTACGAGCAGTACTTC. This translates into CSARSGYSSYEQYF.

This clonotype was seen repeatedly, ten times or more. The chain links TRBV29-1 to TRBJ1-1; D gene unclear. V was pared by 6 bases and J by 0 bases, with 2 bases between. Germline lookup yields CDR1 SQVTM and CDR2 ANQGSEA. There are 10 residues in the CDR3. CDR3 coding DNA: TGCAGCGTCCTGAACACTGAAGCTTTCTTT. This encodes CSVLNTEAFF.

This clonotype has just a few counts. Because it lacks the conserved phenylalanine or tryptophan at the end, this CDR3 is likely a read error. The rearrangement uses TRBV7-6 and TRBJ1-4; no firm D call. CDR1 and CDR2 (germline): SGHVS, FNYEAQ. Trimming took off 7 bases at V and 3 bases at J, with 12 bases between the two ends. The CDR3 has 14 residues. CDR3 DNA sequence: TGTGCCAGCAAAGTAAATGCAGCTAATGAAAAACTGTTTTCT. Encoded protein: CASKVNAANEKLFS.

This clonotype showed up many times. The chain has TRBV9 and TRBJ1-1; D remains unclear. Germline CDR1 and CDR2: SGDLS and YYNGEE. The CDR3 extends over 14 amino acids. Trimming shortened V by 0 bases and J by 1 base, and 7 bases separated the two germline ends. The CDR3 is CASSVGKENTEAFF. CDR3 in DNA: TGTGCCAGCAGCGTAGGTAAAGAGAACACTGAAGCTTTCTTT. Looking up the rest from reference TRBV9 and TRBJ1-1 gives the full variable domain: DSGVTQTPKHLITATGQRVTLRCSPRSGDLSVYWYQQSLDQGLQFLIQYYNGEERAKGNILERFSAQQFPDLHSELNLSSLELGDSALYFCASSVGKENTEAFFGQGTRLTVV.

CDR3 in amino acids: CASSISVWGIDQPQHF. The CDR3 DNA reads TGTGCCAGTAGTATATCTGTCTGGGGAATCGATCAGCCCCAGCATTTT. The chain employs TRBV19 and TRBJ1-5, with no clear D. CDR3 length equals 16 residues. Germline loops: CDR1 LNHDA, CDR2 SQIVND (reference sequence). With 2 bases removed from V and 5 bases from J, the gap between germline ends came to 16 bases.

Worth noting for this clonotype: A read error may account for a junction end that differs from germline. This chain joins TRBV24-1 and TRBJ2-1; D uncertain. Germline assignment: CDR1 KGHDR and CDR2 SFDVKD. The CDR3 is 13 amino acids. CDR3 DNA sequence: TGTGCCACCAGTGGTTTGGCCGGCAATGAGCAGTTCTTC. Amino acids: CATSGLAGNEQFF.

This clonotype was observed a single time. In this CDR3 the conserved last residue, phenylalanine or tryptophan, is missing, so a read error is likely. CDR3 in amino acids: CASSYSEGAQGDTQYI. In DNA form, the CDR3 reads TGTGCCAGCAGTTACTCAGAGGGGGCGCAGGGAGATACGCAGTATATT. The chain joins TRBV6-5 to TRBJ2-3; 7 bases align to TRBD1. Losses at the gene ends were 0 bases for V and 5 bases for J; bases not matched to a gene: 8. The V gene's germline CDR1 is MNHEY and CDR2 SVGAGI. The length of the CDR3 is 16 residues.

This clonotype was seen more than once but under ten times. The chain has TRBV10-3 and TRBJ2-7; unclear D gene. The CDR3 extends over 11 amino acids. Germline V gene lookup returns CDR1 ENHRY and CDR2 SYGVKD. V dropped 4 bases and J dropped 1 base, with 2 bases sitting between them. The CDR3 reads CAISGSYEQYF. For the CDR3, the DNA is TGTGCCATCAGTGGTTCCTACGAGCAGTACTTC.

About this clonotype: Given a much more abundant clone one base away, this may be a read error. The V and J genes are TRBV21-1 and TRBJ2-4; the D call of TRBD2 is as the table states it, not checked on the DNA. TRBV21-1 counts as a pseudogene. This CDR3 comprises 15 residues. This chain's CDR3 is CASSLRTSHQNIQYF. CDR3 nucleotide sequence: TGTGCCAGCAGCCTTCGGACTAGTCACCAAAACATTCAGTACTTC.

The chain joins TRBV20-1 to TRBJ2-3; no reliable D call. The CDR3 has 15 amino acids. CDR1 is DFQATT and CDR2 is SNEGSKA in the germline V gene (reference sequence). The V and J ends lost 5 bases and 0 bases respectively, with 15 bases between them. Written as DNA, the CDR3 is TGCAGTGCTGGTTTTCCAGGTCGTAGCACAGATACGCAGTATTTT. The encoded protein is CSAGFPGRSTDTQYF.

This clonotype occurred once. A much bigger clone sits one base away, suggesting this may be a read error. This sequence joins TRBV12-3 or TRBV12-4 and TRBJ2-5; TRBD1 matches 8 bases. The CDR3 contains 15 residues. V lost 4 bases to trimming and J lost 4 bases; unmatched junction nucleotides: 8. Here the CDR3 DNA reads TGTGCCAGCAGTTCGAGGACAGGGCATTCAGAGACCCAGTACTTC. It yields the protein CASSSRTGHSETQYF.